The 9 T cell receptor beta chains below all came from one sample that was sequenced in a study of monozygotic twins with inflammatory bowel disease. TCRdb re-called the 5' RACE reads, yielding one record per CDR3 amino acid sequence without DNA. Its listing shows hundreds of thousands of distinct CDR3 sequences. Sequencing was performed on blood. These receptors all come from a human donor with ulcerative colitis or Crohn's disease, or a healthy co-twin of an affected twin (not recorded which).

The rearrangement uses TRBV7-2 and TRBJ1-1; the TCRdb D gene call, TRBD1, has no DNA to confirm it. CDR1 is SGHTA and CDR2 is FQGNSA in the germline V gene. CDR3 length equals 16 residues. This CDR3 is CASSLRDPRQNTEAFF.

The chain is built from TRBV18 and TRBJ1-1; the D gene TCRdb calls, TRBD1, cannot be checked with no DNA. Germline V CDR1 and CDR2: KGHSH, LQKENI. The CDR3 loop spans 14 amino acids. The CDR3 region is CASSPLDRNTEAFF.

The chain joins TRBV24-1 to TRBJ2-3; without DNA, the TCRdb call of TRBD2 cannot be checked. The CDR3 is 16 amino acids. Germline loops: CDR1 KGHDR, CDR2 SFDVKD. Here the CDR3 reads CATSDLGGGSTDTQYF.

This rearrangement joins TRBV5-5 to TRBJ2-7. This CDR3 has 13 residues. Germline CDR1 reads SGHKS; CDR2 reads YYEKEE (reference sequence). The CDR3 reads CASSSVEAYEQYF.

The chain joins TRBV7-2 to TRBJ2-2; the D call from TCRdb, TRBD2, cannot be confirmed without DNA. CDR1 and CDR2 from the germline V gene are SGHTA and FQGNSA. This CDR3 comprises 16 residues. This CDR3 is CASSLRAGVGSGELFF. The full variable domain, rest sourced from reference TRBV7-2 and TRBJ2-2, is GAGVSQSPSNKVTEKGKDVELRCDPISGHTALYWYRQSLGQGLEFLIYFQGNSAPDKSGLPSDRFSAERTGGSVSTLTIQRTQQEDSAVYLCASSLRAGVGSGELFFGEGSRLTVL.

V and J are TRBV7-2 and TRBJ2-5; TCRdb names TRBD2, which stays unverified in the absence of DNA. Germline V lookup: CDR1 SGHTA, CDR2 FQGNSA. This CDR3 comprises 16 residues. CDR3 protein: CASSHSPAGVGETQYF.

The V gene is TRBV6-5, the J gene TRBJ2-5. The CDR3 is 13 residues long. Germline V CDR1 and CDR2: MNHEY, SVGAGI. CDR3 amino acids: CASSYRLEETQYF.

The rearrangement uses TRBV4-2 and TRBJ2-6. Germline V gene lookup returns CDR1 LGHNA and CDR2 YNFKEQ. The length of the CDR3 is 16 residues. The CDR3 here is CASSQGTYSGANVLTF.

V gene TRBV10-1 combines with J gene TRBJ2-7; TCRdb picks TRBD2, but there is no DNA to check that call. This CDR3 is built from 15 residues. Per germline, CDR1 WNHNN and CDR2 SYGVQD (reference sequence). CDR3 sequence reads: CASSPQTSGKYEQYF.